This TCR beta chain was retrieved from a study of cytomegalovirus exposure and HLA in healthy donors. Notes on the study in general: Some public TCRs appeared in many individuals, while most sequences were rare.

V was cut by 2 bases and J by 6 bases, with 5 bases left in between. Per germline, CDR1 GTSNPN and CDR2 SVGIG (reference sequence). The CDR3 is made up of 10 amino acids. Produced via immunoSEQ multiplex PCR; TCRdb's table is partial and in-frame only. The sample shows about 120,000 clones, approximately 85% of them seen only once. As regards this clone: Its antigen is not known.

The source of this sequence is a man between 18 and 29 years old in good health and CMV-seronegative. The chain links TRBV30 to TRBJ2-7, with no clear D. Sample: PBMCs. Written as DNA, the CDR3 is TGTGCCTGGAGTACGGGCGAGCAGTACTTC. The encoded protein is CAWSTGEQYF. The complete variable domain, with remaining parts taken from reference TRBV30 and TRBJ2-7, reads SQTIHQWPATLVQPVGSPLSLECTVEGTSNPNLYWYRQAAGRGLQLLFYSVGIGQISSEVPQNLSASRPQDRQFILSSKKLLLSDSGFYLCAWSTGEQYFGPGTRLTVT.